This is a list of T cell receptor beta chains from one sample in a study of blood T cell repertoires in COVID-19. Sequenced by immunoSEQ multiplex PCR; TCRdb stores in-frame clones only, minus some. This table holds 250,000 or so clones, approximately 90% found once. The sequenced sample was peripheral blood. The origin of the receptors is a woman aged 40 to 50 who had recovered from COVID-19. Each CDR3 is given with its conserved first and last residue. D genes are given only for firm matches. Clone size is stated in some rows and not others, as once, few, many or a class when expanded.

clone size: few
V gene: TRBV7-9
CDR3 length: 17
D gene: TRBD1
J gene: TRBJ1-2
CDR3 protein: CASSLGAAGTGNYGYTF
CDR3 DNA: TGTGCCAGCAGCTTAGGCGCTGCCGGGACAGGGAACTATGGCTACACCTTC

clone size: .
V gene: TRBV6-5
CDR3 length: 14
D gene: .
J gene: TRBJ2-4
CDR3 protein: CASRRSSLQNIQYF
CDR3 DNA: TGTGCCAGCAGGCGGTCGAGCTTACAAAACATTCAGTACTTC

clone size: once
V gene: TRBV30
CDR3 length: 13
D gene: .
J gene: TRBJ2-5
CDR3 protein: CAWSVREFETQYF
CDR3 DNA: TGTGCCTGGAGTGTACGGGAGTTTGAGACCCAGTACTTC

clone size: few
V gene: TRBV6-1
CDR3 length: 10
D gene: .
J gene: TRBJ1-1
CDR3 protein: CASSEGGGLF
CDR3 DNA: TGTGCCAGCAGTGAGGGCGGGGGTCTCTTT

clone size: .
V gene: TRBV15
CDR3 length: 15
D gene: .
J gene: TRBJ2-1
CDR3 protein: CATSRERGQGDEQFF
CDR3 DNA: TGTGCCACCAGCAGAGAACGGGGGCAGGGGGATGAGCAGTTCTTC

clone size: .
V gene: TRBV24-1
CDR3 length: 15
D gene: .
J gene: TRBJ2-5
CDR3 protein: CATESGRLGQETQYF
CDR3 DNA: TGTGCCACCGAGAGCGGGCGCTTGGGGCAAGAGACCCAGTACTTC

clone size: once
V gene: TRBV18
CDR3 length: 18
D gene: .
J gene: TRBJ1-1
CDR3 protein: CASSPPLPPGVGNTEAFF
CDR3 DNA: TGTGCCAGCTCACCACCGCTCCCCCCAGGGGTCGGGAACACTGAAGCTTTCTTT

clone size: .
V gene: TRBV20-1
CDR3 length: 14
D gene: TRBD1
J gene: TRBJ2-7
CDR3 protein: CSASYRGSSDEQYF
CDR3 DNA: TGCAGTGCTAGTTACAGGGGCTCCTCGGACGAGCAGTACTTC

clone size: once
V gene: TRBV2
CDR3 length: 12
D gene: TRBD1
J gene: TRBJ2-1
CDR3 protein: CASSRDSPEQFF
CDR3 DNA: TGTGCCAGCAGTAGGGACAGCCCCGAGCAGTTCTTC

clone size: .
V gene: TRBV6-2/TRBV6-3
CDR3 length: 12
D gene: .
J gene: TRBJ2-5
CDR3 protein: CASSYPEGTQYF
CDR3 DNA: TGTGCCAGCAGTTACCCCGAGGGGACCCAGTACTTC

clone size: .
V gene: TRBV18
CDR3 length: 12
D gene: .
J gene: TRBJ2-5
CDR3 protein: CASSPPSGTQYF
CDR3 DNA: TGTGCCAGCTCACCCCCCAGTGGGACCCAGTACTTC

clone size: .
V gene: TRBV4-1
CDR3 length: 16
D gene: TRBD1
J gene: TRBJ2-7
CDR3 protein: CASSRVYRGPSYEQYF
CDR3 DNA: TGCGCCAGCAGCCGAGTCTACAGGGGACCATCCTACGAGCAGTACTTC

clone size: .
V gene: TRBV5-4
CDR3 length: 15
D gene: TRBD2
J gene: TRBJ2-1
CDR3 protein: CASSLGGSRANEQFF
CDR3 DNA: TGTGCCAGCAGCTTGGGCGGGAGTAGAGCCAATGAGCAGTTCTTC

clone size: .
V gene: TRBV6-6
CDR3 length: 14
D gene: .
J gene: TRBJ2-3
CDR3 protein: CASSRAGSTDTQYF
CDR3 DNA: TGTGCCAGCAGCCGGGCGGGCAGCACAGATACGCAGTATTTT

clone size: .
V gene: TRBV12-3/TRBV12-4
CDR3 length: 13
D gene: .
J gene: TRBJ2-3
CDR3 protein: CASRPGLTDTQYF
CDR3 DNA: TGTGCCAGCAGACCGGGATTAACAGATACGCAGTATTTT

clone size: .
V gene: TRBV7-2
CDR3 length: 18
D gene: TRBD2
J gene: TRBJ2-1
CDR3 protein: CASSPRGLAGDSYNEQFF
CDR3 DNA: TGTGCCAGCAGCCCCCGAGGACTAGCGGGAGACTCCTACAATGAGCAGTTCTTC

clone size: .
V gene: TRBV5-1
CDR3 length: 17
D gene: TRBD2
J gene: TRBJ2-3
CDR3 protein: CASSPGLAAGHADTQYF
CDR3 DNA: TGCGCCAGCAGCCCCGGACTAGCAGCTGGACACGCGGATACGCAGTATTTT

clone size: few
V gene: TRBV7-6
CDR3 length: 17
D gene: TRBD2
J gene: TRBJ2-1
CDR3 protein: CASSLGAGAGLAGEQFF
CDR3 DNA: TGTGCCAGCAGCTTAGGGGCAGGGGCAGGACTAGCGGGAGAGCAGTTCTTC

clone size: .
V gene: TRBV2
CDR3 length: 12
D gene: TRBD1
J gene: TRBJ1-2
CDR3 protein: CASGRGQGGYTF
CDR3 DNA: TGTGCCTCAGGCAGGGGGCAAGGAGGCTACACCTTC

clone size: once
V gene: TRBV4-1
CDR3 length: 16
D gene: TRBD1
J gene: TRBJ1-4
CDR3 protein: CASSLMTGPTNEKLFF
CDR3 DNA: TGCGCCAGCAGCCTGATGACAGGGCCGACTAATGAAAAACTGTTTTTT

clone size: .
V gene: TRBV27
CDR3 length: 14
D gene: .
J gene: TRBJ1-1
CDR3 protein: CASSLGRSNTEAFF
CDR3 DNA: TGTGCCAGCAGTTTGGGGCGGTCGAACACTGAAGCTTTCTTT

clone size: once
V gene: TRBV29-1
CDR3 length: 15
D gene: TRBD2
J gene: TRBJ2-3
CDR3 protein: CSVEPTSDPTDTQYF
CDR3 DNA: TGCAGCGTTGAACCTACTAGCGACCCCACAGATACGCAGTATTTT

clone size: .
V gene: TRBV30
CDR3 length: 14
D gene: TRBD2
J gene: TRBJ2-7
CDR3 protein: CAWSASAGGYEQYF
CDR3 DNA: TGTGCCTGGAGTGCTTCAGCGGGAGGGTATGAGCAGTACTTC